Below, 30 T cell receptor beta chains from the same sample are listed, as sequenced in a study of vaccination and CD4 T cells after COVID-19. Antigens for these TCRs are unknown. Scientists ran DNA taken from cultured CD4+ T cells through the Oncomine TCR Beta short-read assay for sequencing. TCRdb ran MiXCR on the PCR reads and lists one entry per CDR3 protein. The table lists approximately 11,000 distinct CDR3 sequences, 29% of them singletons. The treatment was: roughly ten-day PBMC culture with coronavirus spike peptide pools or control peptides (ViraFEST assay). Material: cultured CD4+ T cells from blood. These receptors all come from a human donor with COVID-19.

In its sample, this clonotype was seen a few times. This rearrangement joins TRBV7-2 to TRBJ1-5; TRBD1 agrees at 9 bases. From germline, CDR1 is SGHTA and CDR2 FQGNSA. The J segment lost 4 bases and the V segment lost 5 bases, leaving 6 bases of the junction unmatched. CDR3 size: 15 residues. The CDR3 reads CASSEGQGSNQPQHF. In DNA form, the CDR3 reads TGTGCCAGCAGCGAAGGACAGGGGAGTAATCAGCCCCAGCATTTT.

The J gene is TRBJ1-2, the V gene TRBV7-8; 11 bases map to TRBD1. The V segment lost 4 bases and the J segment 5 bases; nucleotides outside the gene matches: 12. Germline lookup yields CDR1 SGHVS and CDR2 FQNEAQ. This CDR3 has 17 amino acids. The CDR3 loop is CASSSSRDRGVAYGYTF. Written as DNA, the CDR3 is TGTGCCAGCAGCTCATCCCGGGACAGGGGGGTAGCATATGGCTACACCTTC.

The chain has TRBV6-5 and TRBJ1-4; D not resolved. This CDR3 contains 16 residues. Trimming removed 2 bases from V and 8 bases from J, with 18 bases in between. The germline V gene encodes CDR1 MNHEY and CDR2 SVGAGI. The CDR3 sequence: CASSYPSPGEGEKLFF. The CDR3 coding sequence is TGTGCCAGCAGTTACCCAAGTCCCGGGGAGGGAGAAAAACTGTTTTTT.

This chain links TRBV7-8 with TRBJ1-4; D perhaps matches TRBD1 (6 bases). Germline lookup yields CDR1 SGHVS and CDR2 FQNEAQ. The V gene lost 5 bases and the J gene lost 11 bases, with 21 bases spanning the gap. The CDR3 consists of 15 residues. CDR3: CASSPQPQGQGKLFF. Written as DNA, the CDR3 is TGTGCCAGCAGCCCGCAACCTCAGGGGCAAGGCAAACTGTTTTTT.

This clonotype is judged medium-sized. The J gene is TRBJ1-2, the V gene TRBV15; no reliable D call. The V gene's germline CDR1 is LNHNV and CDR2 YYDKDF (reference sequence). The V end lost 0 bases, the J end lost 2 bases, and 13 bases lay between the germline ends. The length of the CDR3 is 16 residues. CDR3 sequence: CATSRDSRPVNYGYTF. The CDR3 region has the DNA TGTGCCACCAGCAGAGACTCCCGACCGGTAAACTATGGCTACACCTTC.

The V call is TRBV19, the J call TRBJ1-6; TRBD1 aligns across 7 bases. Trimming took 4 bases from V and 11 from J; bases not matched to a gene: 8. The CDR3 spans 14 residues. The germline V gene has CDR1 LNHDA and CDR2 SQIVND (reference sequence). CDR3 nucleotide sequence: TGTGCCAGTAGTACTCAAGGACAGGTTCCACCCCTCCACTTT. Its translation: CASSTQGQVPPLHF.

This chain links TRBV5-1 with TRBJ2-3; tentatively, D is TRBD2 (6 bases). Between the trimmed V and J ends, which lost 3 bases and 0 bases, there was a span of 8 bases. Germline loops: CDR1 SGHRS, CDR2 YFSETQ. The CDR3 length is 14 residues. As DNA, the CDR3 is TGCGCCAGCAGCTCGGGACTTAGCACAGATACGCAGTATTTT. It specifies CASSSGLSTDTQYF.

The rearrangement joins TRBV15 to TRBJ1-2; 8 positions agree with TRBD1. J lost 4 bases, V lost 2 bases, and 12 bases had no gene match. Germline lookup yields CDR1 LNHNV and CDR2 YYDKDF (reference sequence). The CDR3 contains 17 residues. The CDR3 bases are TGTGCCACCAGCAGAAGGGACAGGACCTGGACGGGCTATGGCTACACCTTC. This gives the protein CATSRRDRTWTGYGYTF.

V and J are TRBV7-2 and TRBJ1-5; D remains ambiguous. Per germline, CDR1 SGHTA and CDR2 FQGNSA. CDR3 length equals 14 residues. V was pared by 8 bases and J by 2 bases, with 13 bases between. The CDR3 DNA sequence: TGTGCCAGCTCCCCAAGTCTACGCAATCAGCCCCAGCATTTT. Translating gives CASSPSLRNQPQHF.

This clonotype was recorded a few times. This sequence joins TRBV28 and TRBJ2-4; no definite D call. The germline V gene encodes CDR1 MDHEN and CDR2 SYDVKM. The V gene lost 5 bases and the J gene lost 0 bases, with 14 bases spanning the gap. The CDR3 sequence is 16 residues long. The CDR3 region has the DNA TGTGCCAGCAGTCCCTCCCACAGTTTAGCCAAAAACATTCAGTACTTC. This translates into CASSPSHSLAKNIQYF. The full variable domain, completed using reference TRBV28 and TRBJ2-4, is DVKVTQSSRYLVKRTGEKVFLECVQDMDHENMFWYRQDPGLGLRLIYFSYDVKMKEKGDIPEGYSVSREKKERFSLILESASTNQTSMYLCASSPSHSLAKNIQYFGAGTRLSVL.

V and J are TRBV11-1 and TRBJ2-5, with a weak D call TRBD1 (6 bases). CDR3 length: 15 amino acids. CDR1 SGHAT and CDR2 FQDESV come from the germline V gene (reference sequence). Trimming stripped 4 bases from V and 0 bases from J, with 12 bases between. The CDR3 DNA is TGTGCCAGCAGCTCGCTCGACAGGTACCAAGAGACCCAGTACTTC. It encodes CASSSLDRYQETQYF.

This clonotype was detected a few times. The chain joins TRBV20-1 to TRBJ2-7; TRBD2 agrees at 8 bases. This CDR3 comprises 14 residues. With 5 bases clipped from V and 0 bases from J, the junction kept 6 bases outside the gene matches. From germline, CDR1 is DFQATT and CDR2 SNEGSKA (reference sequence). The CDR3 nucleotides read TGCAGTGCTCGCCCGGGGGGGCCCTCCTACGAGCAGTACTTC. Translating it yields CSARPGGPSYEQYF.

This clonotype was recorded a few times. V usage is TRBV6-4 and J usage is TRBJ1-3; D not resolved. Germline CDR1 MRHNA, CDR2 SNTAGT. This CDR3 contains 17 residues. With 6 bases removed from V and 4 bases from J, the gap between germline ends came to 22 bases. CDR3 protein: CASRLEERLTPGNTIYF. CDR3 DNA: TGTGCCAGCAGGCTGGAGGAGCGTCTCACGCCAGGAAACACCATATATTTT.

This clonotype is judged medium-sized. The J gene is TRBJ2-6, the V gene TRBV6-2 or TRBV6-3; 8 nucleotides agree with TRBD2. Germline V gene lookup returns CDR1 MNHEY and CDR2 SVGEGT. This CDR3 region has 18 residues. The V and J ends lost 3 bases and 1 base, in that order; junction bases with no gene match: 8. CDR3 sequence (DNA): TGTGCCAGCAGTTATGGTGTCAAGCGGGGGTCTGGGGCCAACGTCCTGACTTTC. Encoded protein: CASSYGVKRGSGANVLTF.

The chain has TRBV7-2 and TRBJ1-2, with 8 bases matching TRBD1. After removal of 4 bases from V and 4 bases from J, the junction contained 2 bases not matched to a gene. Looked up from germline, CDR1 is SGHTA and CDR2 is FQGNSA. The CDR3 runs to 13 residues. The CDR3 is CASSSTGVYGYTF. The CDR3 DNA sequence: TGTGCCAGCAGCTCGACAGGGGTCTATGGCTACACCTTC.

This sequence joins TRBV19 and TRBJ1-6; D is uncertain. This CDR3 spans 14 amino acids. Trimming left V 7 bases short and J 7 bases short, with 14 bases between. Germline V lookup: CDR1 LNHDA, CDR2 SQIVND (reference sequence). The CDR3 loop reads CASNVEAVNSPLHF. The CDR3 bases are TGTGCCAGTAACGTAGAAGCCGTGAATTCACCCCTCCACTTT.

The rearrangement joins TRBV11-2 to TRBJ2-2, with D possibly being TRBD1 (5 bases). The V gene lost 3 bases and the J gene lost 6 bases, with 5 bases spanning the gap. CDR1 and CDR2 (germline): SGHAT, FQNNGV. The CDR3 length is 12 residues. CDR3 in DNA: TGTGCCAGCAGCTTCAGGGCCGGGGAGCTGTTTTTT. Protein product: CASSFRAGELFF.

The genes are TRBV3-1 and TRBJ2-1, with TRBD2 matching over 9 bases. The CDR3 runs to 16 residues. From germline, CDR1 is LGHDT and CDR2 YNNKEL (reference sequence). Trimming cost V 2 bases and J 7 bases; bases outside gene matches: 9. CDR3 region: CASSQSLSGGLNEQFF. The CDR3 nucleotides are TGTGCCAGCAGCCAATCCCTCAGCGGGGGGTTAAATGAGCAGTTCTTC.

The CDR3 loop reads CASSPLNRVSSPLHF. CDR3 DNA: TGTGCCAGCAGCCCCCTCAACAGGGTCAGTTCACCCCTCCACTTT. The chain is built from TRBV6-1 and TRBJ1-6; tentative D call: TRBD1 (6 bases). V lost 6 bases and J lost 9, with 18 bases in between. The CDR3 spans 15 residues. Germline-derived CDR1 and CDR2 are MNHNS and SASEGT.

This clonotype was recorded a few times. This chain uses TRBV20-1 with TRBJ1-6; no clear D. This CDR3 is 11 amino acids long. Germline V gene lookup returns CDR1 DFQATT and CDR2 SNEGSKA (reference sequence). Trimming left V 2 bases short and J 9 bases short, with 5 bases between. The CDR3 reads CSARLGSPLHF. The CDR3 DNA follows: TGCAGTGCTAGATTGGGTTCACCCCTCCACTTT.

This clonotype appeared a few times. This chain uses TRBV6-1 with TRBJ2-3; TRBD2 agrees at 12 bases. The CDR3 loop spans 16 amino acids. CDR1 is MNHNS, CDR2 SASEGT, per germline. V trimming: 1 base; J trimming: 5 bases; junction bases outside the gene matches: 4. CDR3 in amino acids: CASSEVTSGGRDTQYF. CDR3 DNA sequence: TGTGCCAGCAGTGAAGTTACTAGCGGGGGGCGAGATACGCAGTATTTT.

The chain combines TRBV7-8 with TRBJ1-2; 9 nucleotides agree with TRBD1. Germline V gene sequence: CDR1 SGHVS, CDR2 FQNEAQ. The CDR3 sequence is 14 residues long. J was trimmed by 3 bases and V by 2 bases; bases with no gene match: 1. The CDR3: CASSLRTGDYGYTF. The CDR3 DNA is TGTGCCAGCAGCTTACGGACAGGGGACTATGGCTACACCTTC.

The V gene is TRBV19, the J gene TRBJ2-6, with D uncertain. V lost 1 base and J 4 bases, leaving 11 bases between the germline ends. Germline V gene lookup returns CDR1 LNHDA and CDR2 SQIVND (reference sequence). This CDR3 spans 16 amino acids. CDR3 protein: CASSIVATPGANVLTF. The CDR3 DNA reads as TGTGCCAGTAGTATAGTCGCTACACCCGGGGCCAACGTCCTGACTTTC.

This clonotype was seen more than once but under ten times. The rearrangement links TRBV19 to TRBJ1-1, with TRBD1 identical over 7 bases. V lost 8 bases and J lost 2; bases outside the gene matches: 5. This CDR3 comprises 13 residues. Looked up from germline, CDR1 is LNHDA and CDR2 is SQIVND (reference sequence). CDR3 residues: CASGQVRNTEAFF. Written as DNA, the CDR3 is TGTGCCAGTGGACAGGTCCGAAACACTGAAGCTTTCTTT. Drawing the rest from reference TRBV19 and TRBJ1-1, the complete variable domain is DGGITQSPKYLFRKEGQNVTLSCEQNLNHDAMYWYRQDPGQGLRLIYYSQIVNDFQKGDIAEGYSVSREKKESFPLTVTSAQKNPTAFYLCASGQVRNTEAFFGQGTRLTVV.

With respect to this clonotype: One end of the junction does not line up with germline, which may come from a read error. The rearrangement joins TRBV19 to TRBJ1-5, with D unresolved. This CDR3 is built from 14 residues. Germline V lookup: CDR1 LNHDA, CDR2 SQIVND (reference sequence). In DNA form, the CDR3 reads TGTGCCAGTAGCATAGCAGGTCATGGGCAGCCCCAGCATTTT. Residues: CASSIAGHGQPQHF.

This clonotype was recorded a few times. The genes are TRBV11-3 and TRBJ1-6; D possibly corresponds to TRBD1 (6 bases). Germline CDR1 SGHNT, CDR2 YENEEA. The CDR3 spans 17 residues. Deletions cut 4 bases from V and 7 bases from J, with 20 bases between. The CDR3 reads CASSSPGTPGGNSPLHF. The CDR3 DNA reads TGTGCCAGCAGCTCCCCCGGGACACCCGGTGGGAATTCACCCCTCCACTTT.

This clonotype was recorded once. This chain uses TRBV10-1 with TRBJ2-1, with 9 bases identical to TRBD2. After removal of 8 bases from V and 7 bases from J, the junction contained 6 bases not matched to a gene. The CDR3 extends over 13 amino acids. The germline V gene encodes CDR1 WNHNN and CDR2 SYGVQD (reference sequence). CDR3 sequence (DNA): TGCGCCAGCGGGCGGGGGGGCTTGAATGAGCAGTTCTTC. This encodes CASGRGGLNEQFF.

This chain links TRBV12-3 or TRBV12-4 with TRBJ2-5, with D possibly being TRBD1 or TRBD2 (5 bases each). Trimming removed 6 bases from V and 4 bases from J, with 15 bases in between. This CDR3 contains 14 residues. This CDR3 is CASSTRGLGETQYF. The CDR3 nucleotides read TGTGCCAGCAGCACCCGGGGCTTGGGAGAGACCCAGTACTTC.

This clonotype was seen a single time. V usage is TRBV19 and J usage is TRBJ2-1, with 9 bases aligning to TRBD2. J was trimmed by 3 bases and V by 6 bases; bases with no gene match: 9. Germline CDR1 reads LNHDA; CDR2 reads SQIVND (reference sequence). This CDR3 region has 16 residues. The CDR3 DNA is TGTGCCAGTAGCTTGGCCGGGACTAGCCTCTACAATGAGCAGTTCTTC. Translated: CASSLAGTSLYNEQFF. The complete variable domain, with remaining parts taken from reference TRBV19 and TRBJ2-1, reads DGGITQSPKYLFRKEGQNVTLSCEQNLNHDAMYWYRQDPGQGLRLIYYSQIVNDFQKGDIAEGYSVSREKKESFPLTVTSAQKNPTAFYLCASSLAGTSLYNEQFFGPGTRLTVL.

In nucleotides, the CDR3 is TGTGCCAGCAGCCCAGACAGGGGTATAGATACGCAGTATTTT. Translation gives CASSPDRGIDTQYF. V and J are TRBV5-4 and TRBJ2-3, with 8 bases lining up with TRBD1. V shed 4 bases and J 5 bases; nucleotides not matched to a gene: 6. The CDR3 contains 14 residues. Germline lookup yields CDR1 SGHNT and CDR2 YYREEE (reference sequence).